The source of this T cell receptor (beta chain) is a study of T cells in narcolepsy. Study as a whole: Patients with NT1 or NT2 and healthy control donors were enrolled. Overall study findings and caveats: Same-patient CSF and blood CD4+ T cell clonotypes included HCRT-specific and TRIB2-specific autoreactive ones. Reportedly, autoreactive clonotypes were serially detected in patients' blood but not controls'. Some memory CD4+ repertoires had no autoreactive clone sequences.

The protocol was immunoSEQ multiplex PCR, while the TCRdb copy is restricted to in-frame clones and leaves out a portion. Among 30,000 to 40,000 clones, roughly 90% were seen once, and the ten largest hold 0.83%. Trimming at V came to 0 bases and at J to 4 bases, leaving 0 bases not matched to a gene. The CDR3 has 14 amino acids. CDR1 ENHRY and CDR2 SYGVKD come from the germline V gene. Details on this clone: What it binds is not known.

The sequence was obtained from a human donor with narcolepsy. Sequences were obtained from CD45RA- memory CD4+ T cells from PBMCs. J is TRBJ1-1 and V is TRBV10-3, with 9 bases identical to TRBD1. For the CDR3, the DNA is TGTGCCATCAGTGAGTCGACAGGGGGCACTGAAGCTTTCTTT. Translating gives CAISESTGGTEAFF.